Given below is one T cell receptor (beta chain) in context. A read error may produce the germline difference seen at one junction end. Other DNA sequences in this specimen translate into the identical CDR3. These data belong to a study of cytomegalovirus exposure and HLA in healthy donors. Use of 60 Vbeta and 13 Jbeta primers characterized the PCR. Clones were sequenced by immunoSEQ multiplex PCR, and TCRdb holds only the in-frame ones, with some missing. Seen here are over 110,000 clones, approximately 80% observed once, and the top ten hold approximately 5.6%. The CDR3 is made up of 15 amino acids. Germline values: CDR1 MNHEY, CDR2 SMNVEV (reference sequence).

The sequence came from a woman in her thirties or forties in good health and CMV-seropositive. Sequencing input: PBMCs. The V and J genes are TRBV27 and TRBJ2-7, with D possibly matching TRBD2 (6 bases). The CDR3 sequence: CASSPYGRGLYEQYF. CDR3 DNA: TGTGCCAGCAGTCCCTATGGGCGGGGATTATACGAACAGTACTTC.